This T cell receptor beta chain originates from a study of blood T cell repertoires in COVID-19 (dated by TCRdb to about 2020). The study in broad terms: Collaborator samples came from the United States, Italy and Spain and covered acute and convalescent phases of COVID-19. The prospective study material was composed of cDNA or gDNA derived from T cells, B-cell-depleted T cells, or PBMCs. Subjects who had been exposed to COVID-19, were actively infected with it, or had recovered from it provided the deeply sampled blood TCRbeta repertoires that made up the dataset. A freely available public database, intended as a resource for researchers studying the immune response to SARS-CoV-2, is where the repertoires were released. The samples were drawn from two sources: the first 160 participants of the ongoing ImmuneRACE study, and 1,254 subjects contributed by 6 global collaborators. Nearly every sample came with metadata listing a de-identified subject ID, COVID-19 status, age in years and sex. Where available, HLA class I and class II types were taken from metadata supplied by the sample provider and were not determined by assay-based typing.

From its cysteine to its phenylalanine, the CDR3 spans 18 amino acids. Solely the CDR3 DNA is kept, with 54 bases framed from the first base. The germline V gene (reference sequence) specifies SEHNR as CDR1 and FQNEAQ as CDR2. Cut back by 5 bases and 2 bases, the V and J ends lie 21 bases apart. The immunoSEQ Assay, a bias-controlled multiplex PCR, was used to amplify TCRbeta CDR3 regions from genomic DNA. On the authors' methods: The number of nucleated cells in each sample was estimated from the amplification of reference gene primers within the assay. To quantify the absolute abundance of each unique TCRbeta CDR3 rearrangement, sequence reads were collapsed and filtered. Productive Simpson clonality was computed per sample as the square root of Simpson's diversity index over productive rearrangements. TCRdb holds this immuneACCESS table with in-frame rearrangements only. Some clones are missing; in checked studies, unresolved V genes explain under half, and the rest has no known cause. V and J calls and clone size are given by that table; D and trimming were obtained from the DNA. The sample table lists some 170,000 clones, less than 90% of them with a count of one. Roughly 1.2% of the sample belongs to the ten largest clones.

General study outcomes and caveats: The amount of clinical and demographic metadata varied by source and participant and was provided uncurated.

Participants in the prospective study were aged roughly 18 to 100 years, lived in 24 United States geographic areas, and enrolled through a virtual design. In the prospective study, cohorts were assigned on the basis of participant-reported clinical history obtained from a screening survey and a study questionnaire. Mobile phlebotomists in the prospective study collected whole blood, serum and a nasopharyngeal or oropharyngeal swab from every participant. Over a roughly 2-month period, participants in the prospective study had the option of providing additional blood draws and questionnaires. Before DNA extraction, blood samples from the prospective study were shipped at room temperature or frozen. Notes on this clone: What antigen it recognizes has not been identified. Base-call qualities are not available, and no considerably larger clone is one nucleotide away.

Sample: PBMCs or T cells enriched from blood (not recorded which). Recombination joined TRBV7-9 with TRBJ2-2, with TRBD2 perhaps the D gene, on 5 matching bases. The receptor was derived from a human donor with acute COVID-19. The donor label of this sample is uncertain. The CDR3 in this case is CASSPEGSLRPNTGELFF. The nucleotides read TGTGCCAGCAGCCCCGAGGGCTCACTAAGACCTAACACCGGGGAGCTGTTTTTT.